The source of this T cell receptor beta chain is a study of cytomegalovirus exposure and HLA in healthy donors. The primer mix had 60 Vbeta and 13 Jbeta primers. Profiling relied on immunoSEQ multiplex PCR, and the TCRdb table lists in-frame clones only, not all of them. The table lists about 150,000 clones, 75% to 85% of them singletons. This clonotype originated in a man over 45 in good health and CMV-seropositive. What was sequenced was PBMCs.

The DNA for the CDR3 is TGTGCCTGGAGTCGGGGGGGTTACACCGGGGAGCTGTTTTTT. It translates to CAWSRGGYTGELFF. The genes are TRBV30 and TRBJ2-2, with 8 bases lining up with TRBD2. CDR1 and CDR2 from the germline V gene are GTSNPN and SVGIG (reference sequence). The CDR3 loop spans 14 amino acids. Unmatched junction bases numbered 2, after V lost 2 bases and J lost 3 bases.